This passage covers 13 T cell receptor beta chains from one sample sequenced in a study of T cell clonality in common variable immunodeficiency. No antigen is known for these receptors. Sequencing was performed with immunoSEQ multiplex PCR; in TCRdb, only in-frame clones are kept and a portion is missing. Recorded here are approximately 30,000 clones, none singletons. Findings and caveats of the study: Fewer deletions and N-nucleotide insertions were reportedly seen in common variable immunodeficiency TCR beta sequences.

The specimen was peripheral blood mononuclear cells. The receptors come from a human donor with common variable immunodeficiency.

Only a few counts were recorded for this clone. The CDR3 end is not reached by the read, which stops 3 residues before it; the germline J gene fills it in. The chain combines TRBV5-1 with TRBJ2-3; TRBD1 is a possible D gene (6 bases). Germline CDR1 is SGHRS and CDR2 is YFSETQ. CDR3 length: 16 amino acids. Trimming took off 1 base at V and 0 bases at J, with 12 bases between the two ends. This CDR3 reads CASSLSPQGSTDTQYF. Incomplete CDR3 DNA: TGCGCCAGCAGCTTGTCCCCCCAGGGGAGCACAGATACG.

As for this clone: The sequenced fragment ends 3 residues before the CDR3 boundary, so the rest is inferred from the germline J gene. The gene calls are TRBV6-8 and TRBJ2-3; tentatively, D is TRBD1 (5 bases). The CDR3 consists of 14 residues. Germline V gives CDR1 MNHGY, CDR2 SAAAGT. Trimming removed 11 bases at V and 0 bases at J, with 15 bases between. CDR3 DNA, as far as it was read: TGTGCCGCACTGGGGCTACCTAGCACAGATACG. As protein: CAALGLPSTDT. In full, the CDR3 reads CAALGLPSTDTQYF.

The table lists this clone with many counts. From the germline J gene comes the end of the CDR3, since the read stops 3 residues before it. The chain employs TRBV19 and TRBJ2-1; D not resolved. The CDR3 runs 17 residues. V lost 4 bases and J lost 0, with 16 bases in between. Per germline, CDR1 LNHDA and CDR2 SQIVND (reference sequence). The DNA read from the CDR3 is TGTGCCAGTAGTACCCCCCTTAGCCGAACCTCCTACAATGAG. This encodes CASSTPLSRTSYNE. The complete CDR3 sequence is CASSTPLSRTSYNEQFF.

For this clone: From the germline J gene comes the end of the CDR3, since the read stops 3 residues before it. This chain joins TRBV30 and TRBJ2-3, with D uncertain. Between the trimmed V and J ends, which lost 0 bases and 7 bases, there was a span of 8 bases. Germline assignment: CDR1 GTSNPN and CDR2 SVGIG (reference sequence). CDR3 length equals 12 residues. The CDR3 sequence is CAWSVLSYTQYF. CDR3 DNA (partial): TGTGCCTGGAGTGTATTGTCCTATACG.

Details on this clone: The read comes to an end 3 residues before the CDR3 does, leaving the germline J gene to fill in the end. This chain connects TRBV7-9 to TRBJ2-1, with 8 bases identical to TRBD1. The CDR3 has 15 amino acids. From germline, CDR1 is SEHNR and CDR2 FQNEAQ (reference sequence). Germline trimming cut 4 bases from V and 3 bases from J; bases unmatched to any gene: 5. The CDR3 reads CASSSGQGHYNEQFF. CDR3 DNA, as far as it was read: TGTGCCAGCAGCTCCGGACAGGGCCACTACAATGAG.

This clone was seen at least ten times. The sequenced fragment ends 3 residues before the CDR3 boundary, so the rest is inferred from the germline J gene. The V call is TRBV5-4, the J call TRBJ1-4; perhaps TRBD1 as D (5 bases). CDR1 and CDR2 from the germline V gene are SGHNT and YYREEE (reference sequence). This CDR3 has 15 amino acids. The V gene lost 2 bases and the J gene lost 0 bases, with 8 bases spanning the gap. The CDR3 loop is CASSFKQATNEKLFF. Incomplete CDR3 DNA: TGTGCCAGCAGCTTCAAACAGGCAACTAATGAAAAA.

This clone was counted only a few times. Coverage ceases 3 residues before the CDR3 finishes, and the germline J gene fills in the end. This same CDR3 is encoded by further DNA sequences in the sample. The J gene is TRBJ1-1, the V gene TRBV19; D is undetermined. The V gene lost 7 bases and the J gene lost 4 bases, with 7 bases spanning the gap. The CDR3 loop spans 11 amino acids. Germline V gene sequence: CDR1 LNHDA, CDR2 SQIVND (reference sequence). The sequenced CDR3 bases are TGTGCCAGTACCGCGGGCACTGAA. It is translated as CASTAGTE. The full CDR3 sequence reads CASTAGTEAFF.

This clone was counted ten times or more. The CDR3 extends 3 residues past the end of the read, so its final part is completed from the germline J gene. The chain carries TRBV5-1 and TRBJ1-4; D may be TRBD1 (6 bases). Germline V gene data show CDR1 as SGHRS and CDR2 as YFSETQ. V lost 0 bases, J lost 5 bases, and 8 bases lay in between. The CDR3 covers 14 residues. The CDR3 sequence: CASSLGGRNEKLFF. The CDR3 DNA, read in part, is TGCGCCAGCAGCTTGGGGGGGCGGAATGAAAAA.

This clone appeared many times. The read falls 3 residues short of the CDR3 end, and the missing part is taken from the germline J gene. The chain links TRBV5-4 to TRBJ2-3; possibly TRBD1 for D (6 bases). CDR3 length: 13 residues. CDR1 is SGHNT, CDR2 YYREEE, per germline (reference sequence). The ends were cut back, 4 bases at V and 7 bases at J, with 13 bases in the middle. The CDR3 sequence is CASSLRDTNTQYF. The covered CDR3 bases are TGTGCCAGCAGCCTACGGGACACGAATACG.

The table lists this clone with a few counts. The read terminates 3 residues ahead of where the CDR3 ends, so the germline J gene completes it. The gene calls are TRBV30 and TRBJ1-2, with 7 nucleotides matching TRBD1. Germline values: CDR1 GTSNPN, CDR2 SVGIG (reference sequence). The CDR3 has 13 residues. V was pared by 2 bases and J by 7 bases, with 7 bases of the junction left unmatched. The CDR3 sequence: CAWSPTGLGGYTF. The CDR3 DNA, read in part, is TGTGCCTGGAGTCCGACAGGGCTCGGTGGC.

In this sample, this clone turned up many times. The read comes to an end 3 residues before the CDR3 does, leaving the germline J gene to fill in the end. The chain employs TRBV18 and TRBJ2-1, with D unresolved. Per germline, CDR1 KGHSH and CDR2 LQKENI. Trimming removed 2 bases at V and 5 bases at J, with 7 bases between. This CDR3 region has 13 residues. CDR3 DNA, as far as it was read: TGTGCCAGCTCACCAAGCCACCACAATGAG. Translation gives CASSPSHHNE. The full CDR3 is CASSPSHHNEQFF.

Notes on this clone: The DNA ends 3 residues before the CDR3 does, and the rest of the CDR3 is filled in from the germline J gene. The chain is built from TRBV19 and TRBJ1-4; 12 bases fit TRBD1. Germline V gene data show CDR1 as LNHDA and CDR2 as SQIVND (reference sequence). Trimming removed 6 bases from V and 8 bases from J; junction bases left unmatched: 16. The CDR3 totals 18 residues. This chain's CDR3 is CASSHRDRGPGRQEKLFF. The sequenced part of the CDR3 DNA is TGTGCCAGTAGCCACCGGGACAGGGGGCCAGGTCGCCAGGAAAAA.

This clone was seen ten or more times. The read stops 3 residues short of the end of the CDR3; the missing end is completed from the germline J gene. This rearrangement joins TRBV19 to TRBJ2-5, with TRBD2 matching 7 bases. The germline V gene has CDR1 LNHDA and CDR2 SQIVND (reference sequence). The CDR3 has 14 amino acids. V lost 5 bases to trimming and J lost 4 bases; unmatched junction nucleotides: 7. CDR3 region: CASSSLLAIETQYF. The DNA read from the CDR3 is TGTGCCAGTAGTTCCCTACTAGCGATAGAGACC.